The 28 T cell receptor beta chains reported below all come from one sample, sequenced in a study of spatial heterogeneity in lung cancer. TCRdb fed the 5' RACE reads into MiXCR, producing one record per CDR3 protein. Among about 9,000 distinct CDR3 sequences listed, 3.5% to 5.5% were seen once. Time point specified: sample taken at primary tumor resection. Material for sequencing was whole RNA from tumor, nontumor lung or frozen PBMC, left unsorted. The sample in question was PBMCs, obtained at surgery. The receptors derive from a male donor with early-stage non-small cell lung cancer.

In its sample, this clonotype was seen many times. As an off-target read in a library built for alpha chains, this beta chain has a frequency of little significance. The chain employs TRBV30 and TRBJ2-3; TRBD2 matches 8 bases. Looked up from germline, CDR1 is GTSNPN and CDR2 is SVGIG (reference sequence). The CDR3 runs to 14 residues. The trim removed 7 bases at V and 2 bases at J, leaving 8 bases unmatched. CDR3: CASGLRGDTDTQYF. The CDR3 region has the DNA TGTGCCTCCGGATTGCGGGGGGACACAGATACGCAGTATTTT.

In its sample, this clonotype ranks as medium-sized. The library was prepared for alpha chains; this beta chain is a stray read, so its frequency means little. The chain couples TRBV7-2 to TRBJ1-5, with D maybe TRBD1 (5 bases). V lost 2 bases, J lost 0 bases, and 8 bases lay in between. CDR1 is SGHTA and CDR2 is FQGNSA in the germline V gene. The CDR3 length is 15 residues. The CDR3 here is CASSLWGDSNQPQHF. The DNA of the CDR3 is TGTGCCAGCAGCTTATGGGGGGATAGCAATCAGCCCCAGCATTTT.

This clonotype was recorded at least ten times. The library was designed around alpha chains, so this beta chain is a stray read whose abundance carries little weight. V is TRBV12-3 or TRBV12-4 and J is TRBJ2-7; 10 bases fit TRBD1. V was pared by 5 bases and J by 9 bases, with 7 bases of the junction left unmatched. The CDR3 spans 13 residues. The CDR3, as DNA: TGTGCCAGCAGTCAACGACAGGGGGCAAGGCAGTACTTC. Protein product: CASSQRQGARQYF.

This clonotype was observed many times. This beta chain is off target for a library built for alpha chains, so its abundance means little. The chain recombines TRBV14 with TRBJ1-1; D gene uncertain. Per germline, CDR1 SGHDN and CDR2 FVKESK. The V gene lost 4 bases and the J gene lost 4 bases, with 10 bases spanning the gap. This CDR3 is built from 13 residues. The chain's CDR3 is CASSPRAGTEAFF. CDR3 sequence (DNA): TGTGCCAGCAGCCCTAGGGCGGGCACTGAAGCTTTCTTT.

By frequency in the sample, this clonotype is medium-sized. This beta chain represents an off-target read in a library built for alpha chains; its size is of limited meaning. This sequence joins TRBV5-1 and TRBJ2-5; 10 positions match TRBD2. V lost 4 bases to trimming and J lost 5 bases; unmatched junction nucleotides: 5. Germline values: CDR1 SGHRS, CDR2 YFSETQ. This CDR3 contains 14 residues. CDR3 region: CASSIGTSAETQYF. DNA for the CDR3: TGCGCCAGCAGCATCGGGACTAGCGCTGAGACCCAGTACTTC.

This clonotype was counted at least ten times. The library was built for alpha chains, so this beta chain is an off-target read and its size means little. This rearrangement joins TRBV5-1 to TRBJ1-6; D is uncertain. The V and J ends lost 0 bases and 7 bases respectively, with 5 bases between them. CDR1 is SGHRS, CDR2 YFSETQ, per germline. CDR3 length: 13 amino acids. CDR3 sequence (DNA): TGCGCCAGCAGCTTGGATAGGAATTCACCCCTCCACTTT. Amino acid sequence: CASSLDRNSPLHF.

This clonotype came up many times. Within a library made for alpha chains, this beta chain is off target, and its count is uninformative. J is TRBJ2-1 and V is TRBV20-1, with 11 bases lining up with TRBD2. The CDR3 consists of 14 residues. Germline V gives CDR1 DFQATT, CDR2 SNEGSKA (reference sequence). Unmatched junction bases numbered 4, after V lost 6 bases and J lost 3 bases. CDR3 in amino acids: CSAPGLAGYNEQFF. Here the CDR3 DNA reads TGCAGTGCGCCCGGACTAGCGGGCTACAATGAGCAGTTCTTC.

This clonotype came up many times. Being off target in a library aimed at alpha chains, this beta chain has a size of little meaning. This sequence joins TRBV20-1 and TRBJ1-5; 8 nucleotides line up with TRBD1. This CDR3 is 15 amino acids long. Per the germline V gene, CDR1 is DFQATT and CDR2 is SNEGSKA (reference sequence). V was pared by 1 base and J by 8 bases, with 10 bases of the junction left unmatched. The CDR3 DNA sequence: TGCAGTGCTAGAGGAGGGGGCAGGGGGCCTGAGCCCCAGCATTTT. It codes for CSARGGGRGPEPQHF.

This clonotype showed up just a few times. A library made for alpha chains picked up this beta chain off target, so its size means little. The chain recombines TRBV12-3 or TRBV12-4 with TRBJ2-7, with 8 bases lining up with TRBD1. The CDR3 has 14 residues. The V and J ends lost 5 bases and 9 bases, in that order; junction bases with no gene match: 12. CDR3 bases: TGTGCCAGCAGTCAGACAGGGGCTTTGGGAGGGCAGTACTTC. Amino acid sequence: CASSQTGALGGQYF.

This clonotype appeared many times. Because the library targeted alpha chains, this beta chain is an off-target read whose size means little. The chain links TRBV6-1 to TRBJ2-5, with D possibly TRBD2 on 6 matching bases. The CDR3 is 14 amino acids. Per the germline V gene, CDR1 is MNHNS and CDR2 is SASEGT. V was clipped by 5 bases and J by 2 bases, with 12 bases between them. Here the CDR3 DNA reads TGTGCCAGCAGTAAATGGGGGGAGCAAGAGACCCAGTACTTC. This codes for CASSKWGEQETQYF.

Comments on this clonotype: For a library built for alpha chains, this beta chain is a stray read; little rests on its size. CDR3 residues: CASSQSGMGREETQYF. CDR3 bases: TGCGCCAGCAGTCAATCCGGGATGGGCAGGGAAGAGACCCAGTACTTC. The V call is TRBV23-1, the J call TRBJ2-5; D possibly matches TRBD1 or TRBD2 (5 bases each). TRBV23-1 is given ORF status, its function remaining uncertain. Trimming shortened V by 0 bases and J by 3 bases, and 14 bases separated the two germline ends. The CDR3 loop spans 16 amino acids.

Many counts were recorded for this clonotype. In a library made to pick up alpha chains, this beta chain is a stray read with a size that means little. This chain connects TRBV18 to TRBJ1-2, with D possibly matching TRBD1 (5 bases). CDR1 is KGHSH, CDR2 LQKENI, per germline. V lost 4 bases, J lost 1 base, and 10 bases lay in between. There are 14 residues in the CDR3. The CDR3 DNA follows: TGTGCCAGCTCACTCGGGGCTGATAACTATGGCTACACCTTC. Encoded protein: CASSLGADNYGYTF.

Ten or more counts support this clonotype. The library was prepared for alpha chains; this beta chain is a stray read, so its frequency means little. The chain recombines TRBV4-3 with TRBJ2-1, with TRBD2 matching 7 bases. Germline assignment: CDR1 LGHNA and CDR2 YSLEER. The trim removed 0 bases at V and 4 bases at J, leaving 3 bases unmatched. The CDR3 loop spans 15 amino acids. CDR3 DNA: TGCGCCAGCAGCCAAGAAGGCGGGGGATACAATGAGCAGTTCTTC. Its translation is CASSQEGGGYNEQFF.

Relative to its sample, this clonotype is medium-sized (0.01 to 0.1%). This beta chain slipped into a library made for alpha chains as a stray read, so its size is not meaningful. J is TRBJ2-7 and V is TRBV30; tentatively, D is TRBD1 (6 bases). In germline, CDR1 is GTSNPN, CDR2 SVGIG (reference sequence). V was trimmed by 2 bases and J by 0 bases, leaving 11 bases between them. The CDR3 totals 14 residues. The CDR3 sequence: CAWSTGSSSYEQYF. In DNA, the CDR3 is TGTGCCTGGAGTACAGGGAGTAGCTCCTACGAGCAGTACTTC.

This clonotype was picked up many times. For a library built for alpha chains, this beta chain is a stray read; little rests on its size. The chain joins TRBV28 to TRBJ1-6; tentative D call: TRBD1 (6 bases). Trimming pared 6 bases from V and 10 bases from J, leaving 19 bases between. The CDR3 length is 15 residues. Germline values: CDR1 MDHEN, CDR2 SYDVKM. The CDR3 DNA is TGTGCCAGCAGACGATACTCCCAGGGGTACTCACCCCTCCACTTT. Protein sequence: CASRRYSQGYSPLHF.

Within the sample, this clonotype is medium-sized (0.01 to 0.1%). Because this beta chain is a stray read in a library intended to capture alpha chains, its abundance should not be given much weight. DNA for the CDR3: TGTGCCAGCAGCCAAAGTCCAGAGACCCAGTACTTC. Translated: CASSQSPETQYF. V usage is TRBV2 and J usage is TRBJ2-5; D not resolved. The germline V and J ends were trimmed by 6 bases and 4 bases, with 9 bases remaining between them. Germline assignment: CDR1 SNHLY and CDR2 FYNNEI. The length of the CDR3 is 12 residues.

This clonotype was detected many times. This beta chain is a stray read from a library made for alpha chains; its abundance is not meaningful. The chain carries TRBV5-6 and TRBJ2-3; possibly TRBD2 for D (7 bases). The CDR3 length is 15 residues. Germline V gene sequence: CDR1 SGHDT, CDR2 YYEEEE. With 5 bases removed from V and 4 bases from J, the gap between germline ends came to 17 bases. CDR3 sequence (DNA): TGTGCCAGCAGTCAAGGGGGGGTAATGGCAGATACGCAGTATTTT. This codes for CASSQGGVMADTQYF. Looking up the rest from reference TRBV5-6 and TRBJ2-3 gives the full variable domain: DAGVTQSPTHLIKTRGQQVTLRCSPKSGHDTVSWYQQALGQGPQFIFQYYEEEERQRGNFPDRFSGHQFPNYSSELNVNALLLGDSALYLCASSQGGVMADTQYFGPGTRLTVL.

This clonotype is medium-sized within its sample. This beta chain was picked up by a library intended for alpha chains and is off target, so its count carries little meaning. This CDR3 reads CASGQKQETQYF. The CDR3, as DNA: TGTGCCAGCGGCCAGAAACAAGAGACCCAGTACTTC. The rearrangement links TRBV12-3 or TRBV12-4 to TRBJ2-5; D not resolved. The CDR3 has 12 residues. Trimming cost V 8 bases and J 2 bases, with 9 bases left between them.

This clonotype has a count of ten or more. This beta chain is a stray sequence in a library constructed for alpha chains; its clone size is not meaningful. The DNA for the CDR3 is TGCAGTGCTAGAGCCAAATATTACCCATCCTACAATGAGCAGTTCTTC. Protein sequence: CSARAKYYPSYNEQFF. The rearrangement uses TRBV20-1 and TRBJ2-1; D remains unclear. Germline assignment: CDR1 DFQATT and CDR2 SNEGSKA (reference sequence). The CDR3 spans 16 residues. Trimming stripped 1 base from V and 1 base from J, with 14 bases between.

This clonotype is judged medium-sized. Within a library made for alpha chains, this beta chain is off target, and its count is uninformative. CDR3 sequence: CASSDLTGGAETQYF. The CDR3 nucleotides read TGCGCCAGCAGTGACCTGACAGGGGGCGCGGAGACCCAGTACTTC. The chain recombines TRBV10-1 with TRBJ2-5, with 10 bases lining up with TRBD1. V was clipped by 3 bases and J by 5 bases; unmatched bases: 6. Looked up from germline, CDR1 is WNHNN and CDR2 is SYGVQD (reference sequence). The CDR3 has 15 amino acids.

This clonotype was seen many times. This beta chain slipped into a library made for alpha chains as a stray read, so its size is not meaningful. The CDR3 nucleotides are TGCGCCAGCAGTCGGGTGGGCGGGGGCCTCGGCGACAATGAGCAGTTCTTC. Protein product: CASSRVGGGLGDNEQFF. This rearrangement joins TRBV4-1 to TRBJ2-1, with D perhaps TRBD2 (7 bases). Germline V lookup: CDR1 MGHRA, CDR2 YSYEKL. The V end lost 6 bases, the J end lost 5 bases, and 23 bases lay between the germline ends. The CDR3 contains 17 residues.

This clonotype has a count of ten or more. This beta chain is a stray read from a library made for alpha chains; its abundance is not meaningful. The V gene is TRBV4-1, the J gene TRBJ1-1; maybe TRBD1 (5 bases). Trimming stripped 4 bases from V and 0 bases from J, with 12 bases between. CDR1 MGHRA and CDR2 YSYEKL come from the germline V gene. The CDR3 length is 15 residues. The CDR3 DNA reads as TGCGCCAGCAGCCGATCCGGACATATGAACACTGAAGCTTTCTTT. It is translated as CASSRSGHMNTEAFF.

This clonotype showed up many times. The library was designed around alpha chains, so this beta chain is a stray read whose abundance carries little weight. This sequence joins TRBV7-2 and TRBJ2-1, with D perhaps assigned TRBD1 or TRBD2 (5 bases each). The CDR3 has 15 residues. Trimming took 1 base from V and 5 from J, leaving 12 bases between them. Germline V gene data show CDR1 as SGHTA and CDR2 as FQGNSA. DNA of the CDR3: TGTGCCAGCAGCTTAGACGGGGCGTGGGACAATGAGCAGTTCTTC. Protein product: CASSLDGAWDNEQFF.

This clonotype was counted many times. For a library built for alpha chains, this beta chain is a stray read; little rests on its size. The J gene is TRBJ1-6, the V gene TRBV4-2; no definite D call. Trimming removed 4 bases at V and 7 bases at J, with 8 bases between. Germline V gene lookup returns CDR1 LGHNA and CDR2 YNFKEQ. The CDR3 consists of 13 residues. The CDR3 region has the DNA TGTGCCAGCAGCCTATGGCGGAATTCACCCCTCCACTTT. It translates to CASSLWRNSPLHF.

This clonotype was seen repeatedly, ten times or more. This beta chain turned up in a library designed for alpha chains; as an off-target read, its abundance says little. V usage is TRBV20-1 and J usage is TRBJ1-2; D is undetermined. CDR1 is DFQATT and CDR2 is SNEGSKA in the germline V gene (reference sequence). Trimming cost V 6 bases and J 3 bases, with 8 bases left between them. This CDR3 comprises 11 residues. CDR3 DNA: TGCAGTGCCCACTCCGACTATGGCTACACCTTC. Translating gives CSAHSDYGYTF.

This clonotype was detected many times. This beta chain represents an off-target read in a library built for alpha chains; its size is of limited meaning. The DNA of the CDR3 is TGTGCCACCAGTGACTCTTCGGGCAGAGTAAATACGCAGTATTTT. Its protein is CATSDSSGRVNTQYF. The V gene is TRBV24-1, the J gene TRBJ2-3; D gene ambiguous. Trimming took 4 bases from V and 7 from J, leaving 17 bases between them. The CDR3 spans 15 residues. Germline CDR1 KGHDR, CDR2 SFDVKD.

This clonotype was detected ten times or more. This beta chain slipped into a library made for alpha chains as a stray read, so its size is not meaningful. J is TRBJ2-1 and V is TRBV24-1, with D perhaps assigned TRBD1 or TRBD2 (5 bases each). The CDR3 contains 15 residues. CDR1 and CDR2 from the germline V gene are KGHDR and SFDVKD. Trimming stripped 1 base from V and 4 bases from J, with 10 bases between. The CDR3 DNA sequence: TGTGCCACCAGTGATTTCGGGGCAAAGTACAATGAGCAGTTCTTC. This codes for CATSDFGAKYNEQFF.

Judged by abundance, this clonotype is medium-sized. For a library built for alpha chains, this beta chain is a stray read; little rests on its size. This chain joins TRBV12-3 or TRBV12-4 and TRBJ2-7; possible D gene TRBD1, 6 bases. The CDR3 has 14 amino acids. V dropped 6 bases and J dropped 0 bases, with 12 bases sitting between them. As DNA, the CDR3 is TGTGCCAGCAGGAACACAGGGTCCTCCTACGAGCAGTACTTC. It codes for CASRNTGSSYEQYF.